One sample yielded the 7 T cell receptor beta chains listed below, sequenced in a study of blood T cell repertoires in COVID-19. TCRdb keeps only in-frame clones here, not all; method: immunoSEQ multiplex PCR. The table records hundreds of thousands of clones, 83% of them present only once. Sequenced: PBMCs or T cells enriched from blood (not recorded which). These receptors were taken from a woman aged 50 to 65 who had been exposed to COVID-19.

The V gene is TRBV5-1, the J gene TRBJ1-3; TRBD1 agrees at 9 bases. This CDR3 has 16 amino acids. Germline V gene sequence: CDR1 SGHRS, CDR2 YFSETQ. J was trimmed by 3 bases and V by 4 bases; bases with no gene match: 8. The CDR3 here is CASSPGTGRVGNTIYF. The CDR3 region has the DNA TGCGCCAGCAGCCCCGGGACAGGGAGGGTTGGAAACACCATATATTTT.

The gene calls are TRBV6-1 and TRBJ1-2, with a weak D call TRBD1 (6 bases). The germline gives CDR1 MNHNS, CDR2 SASEGT. The V end lost 3 bases, the J end lost 7 bases, and 12 bases lay between the germline ends. The CDR3 contains 13 residues. The CDR3 sequence is CASSESQGSGYTF. The CDR3 region has the DNA TGTGCCAGCAGTGAGTCACAGGGTAGTGGCTACACCTTC.

The rearrangement uses TRBV2 and TRBJ2-1; TRBD2 aligns across 11 bases. The junction had 4 bases not matched to a gene; V was cut back by 6 bases and J by 3 bases. Germline CDR1 is SNHLY and CDR2 is FYNNEI. This CDR3 comprises 15 residues. For the CDR3, the DNA is TGTGCCAGCAGGGGCGGGACTAGCGGCTACAATGAGCAGTTCTTC. As protein: CASRGGTSGYNEQFF. Supplemented by reference TRBV2 and TRBJ2-1, the full variable domain reads EPEVTQTPSHQVTQMGQEVILRCVPISNHLYFYWYRQILGQKVEFLVSFYNNEISEKSEIFDDQFSVERPDGSNFTLKIRSTKLEDSAMYFCASRGGTSGYNEQFFGPGTRLTVL.

The genes are TRBV11-2 and TRBJ2-7; the D gene is possibly TRBD2 (5 bases). CDR3 length: 13 amino acids. V was trimmed by 4 bases and J by 2 bases, leaving 9 bases between them. CDR1 is SGHAT and CDR2 is FQNNGV in the germline V gene. This CDR3 reads CASSYGLTYEQYF. The CDR3 bases are TGTGCCAGCAGCTATGGACTGACCTACGAGCAGTACTTC.

The rearrangement uses TRBV29-1 and TRBJ2-7; D is perhaps TRBD1 (6 bases). CDR1 is SQVTM and CDR2 is ANQGSEA in the germline V gene. The CDR3 totals 16 residues. The germline V and J ends were trimmed by 6 bases and 1 base, with 22 bases remaining between them. This chain's CDR3 is CSVSDSTYLGSYEQYF. CDR3 DNA: TGCAGCGTCTCGGACAGCACCTACTTAGGGTCCTACGAGCAGTACTTC.

This clone came up a few times. V and J are TRBV27 and TRBJ1-6, with D possibly TRBD1 on 5 matching bases. Germline V gene data show CDR1 as MNHEY and CDR2 as SMNVEV (reference sequence). This CDR3 has 15 amino acids. The V and J ends lost 6 bases and 1 base respectively, with 10 bases between them. DNA for the CDR3: TGTGCCAGCAGCACTCAGGGATCCTATAATTCACCCCTCCACTTT. Its protein is CASSTQGSYNSPLHF.

The V and J genes are TRBV5-1 and TRBJ2-7, with 10 bases fitting TRBD1. The CDR3 contains 14 residues. Germline V gene lookup returns CDR1 SGHRS and CDR2 YFSETQ. Germline trimming cut 3 bases from V and 5 bases from J; bases unmatched to any gene: 5. CDR3 loop: CASSSGQGLDEQYF. As DNA, the CDR3 is TGCGCCAGCAGCTCGGGACAGGGGCTAGACGAGCAGTACTTC.